This TCR beta chain appears in the sequencing data of a study of blood T cell repertoires in COVID-19. Background on the study: Samples of COVID-19 (acute and convalescent) were obtained from the United States, Italy and Spain.

This clone turned up a few times. Data came from immunoSEQ multiplex PCR; TCRdb stores just in-frame clones and leaves some out. This table has more than 200,000 clones, around four fifths appearing once. This CDR3 spans 13 amino acids. Germline CDR1 reads SEHNR; CDR2 reads FQNEAQ (reference sequence). Trimming left V 3 bases short and J 1 base short, with 7 bases between. Specimen: peripheral blood. The receptor's source is a woman aged 80 or over with COVID-19, enrolled during active disease. The V and J genes are TRBV7-9 and TRBJ2-7; D unclear. The CDR3 coding sequence is TGTGCCAGCAGCTTTCGGGTGTCCTACGAGCAGTACTTC. Translation gives CASSFRVSYEQYF.